This entry is about one T cell receptor beta chain. It was with a sample-barcoded 5' primer and a J-beta primer mix that a second PCR of about 6 to 11 cycles was run. Every single cDNA molecule received a tag from a template-switch adaptor with 12 random nucleotides. MiXCR was run by TCRdb on the 5' RACE reads, yielding one entry per CDR3 protein. The sample holds 600,000 to 1,000,000 distinct CDR3 sequences, roughly 60% seen once. The source of the sample is a study of blood T cells in healthy people across ages. This receptor was obtained from a man aged 25-45 years in good health. Sequenced material: blood.

The CDR3 loop is CASSQDPGDSNEQFF. In nucleotides, the CDR3 is TGCGCCAGCAGCCAAGATCCGGGAGATTCGAATGAGCAGTTCTTC. The chain is built from TRBV4-3 and TRBJ2-1; tentative D call: TRBD2 (6 bases). V was trimmed by 0 bases and J by 7 bases, leaving 13 bases between them. Germline V gives CDR1 LGHNA, CDR2 YSLEER. This CDR3 contains 15 residues.